A single T cell receptor beta chain is shown here with its context. Its specificity is unknown. Using immunoSEQ multiplex PCR, the repertoire was profiled, and TCRdb retains in-frame clones only, with some absent. The sample comprises 85,000 to 90,000 clones, roughly 86% of which are singletons, and around 1.7% rests with the top ten. Germline V gives CDR1 MNHNY, CDR2 SVGAGI (reference sequence). The CDR3 totals 15 residues. J gave up 7 bases and V 2 bases, and 7 bases lay outside the gene matches. The sample originates from a study of T cell repertoires and HLA-DP antigens. The receptor comes from a man aged 50-59 years in good health and CMV-seronegative. The rearrangement uses TRBV6-6 and TRBJ2-1; 8 bases are a match to TRBD2. Sample: CD4+ T cells from PBMCs. Written as DNA, the CDR3 is TGTGCCAGCAGTTACACCGCGGGGGGCGTAAATGAGCAGTTCTTC. Residues: CASSYTAGGVNEQFF.